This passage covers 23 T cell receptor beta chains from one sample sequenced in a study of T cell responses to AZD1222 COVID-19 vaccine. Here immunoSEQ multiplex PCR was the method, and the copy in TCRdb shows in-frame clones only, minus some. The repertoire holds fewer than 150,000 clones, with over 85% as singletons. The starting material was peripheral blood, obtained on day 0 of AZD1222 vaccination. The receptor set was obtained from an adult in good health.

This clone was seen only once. CDR3 nucleotides: TGTGCCAGCTCATTGACTAGCGGAGTCTACGAGCAGTACTTC. It is translated as CASSLTSGVYEQYF. The chain joins TRBV18 to TRBJ2-7; TRBD2 agrees at 9 bases. V lost 5 bases to trimming and J lost 3 bases; unmatched junction nucleotides: 5. CDR1 is KGHSH and CDR2 is LQKENI in the germline V gene. The CDR3 consists of 14 residues.

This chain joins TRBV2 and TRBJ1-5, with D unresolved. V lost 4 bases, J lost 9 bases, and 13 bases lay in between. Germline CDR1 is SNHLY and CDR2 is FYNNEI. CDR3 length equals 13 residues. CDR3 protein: CASSGIAEGPQHF. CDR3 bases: TGTGCCAGCAGTGGAATCGCTGAAGGGCCCCAGCATTTT.

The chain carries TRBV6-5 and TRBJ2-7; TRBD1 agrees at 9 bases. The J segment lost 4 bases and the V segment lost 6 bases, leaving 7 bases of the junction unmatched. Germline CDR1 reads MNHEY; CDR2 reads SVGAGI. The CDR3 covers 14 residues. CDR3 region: CASRHRDRVYEQYF. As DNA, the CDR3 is TGTGCCAGCAGGCACCGGGACAGGGTGTACGAGCAGTACTTC.

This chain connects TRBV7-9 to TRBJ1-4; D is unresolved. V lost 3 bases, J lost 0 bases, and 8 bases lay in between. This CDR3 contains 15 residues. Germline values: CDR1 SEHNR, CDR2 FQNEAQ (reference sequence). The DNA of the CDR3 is TGTGCCAGCAGCTTCCCGTCCACAACTAATGAAAAACTGTTTTTT. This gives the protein CASSFPSTTNEKLFF. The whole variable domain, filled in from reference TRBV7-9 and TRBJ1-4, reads DTGVSQNPRHKITKRGQNVTFRCDPISEHNRLYWYRQTLGQGPEFLTYFQNEAQLEKSRLLSDRFSAERPKGSFSTLEIQRTEQGDSAMYLCASSFPSTTNEKLFFGSGTQLSVL.

CDR3 sequence: CASSLRGAGTEAFF. The CDR3 DNA reads as TGCGCCAGCAGCTTGAGGGGAGCGGGGACTGAAGCTTTCTTT. V is TRBV5-1 and J is TRBJ1-1; tentatively, D is TRBD1 (5 bases). V shed 1 base and J shed 5 bases, with 12 bases lying between them. Germline V gene data show CDR1 as SGHRS and CDR2 as YFSETQ. This CDR3 spans 14 amino acids. Supplemented by reference TRBV5-1 and TRBJ1-1, the full variable domain reads KAGVTQTPRYLIKTRGQQVTLSCSPISGHRSVSWYQQTPGQGLQFLFEYFSETQRNKGNFPGRFSGRQFSNSRSEMNVSTLELGDSALYLCASSLRGAGTEAFFGQGTRLTVV.

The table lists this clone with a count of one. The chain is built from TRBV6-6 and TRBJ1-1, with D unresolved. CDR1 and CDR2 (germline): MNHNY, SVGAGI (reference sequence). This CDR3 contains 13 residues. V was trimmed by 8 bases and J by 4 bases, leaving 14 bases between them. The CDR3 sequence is CASSRRGSTEAFF. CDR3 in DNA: TGTGCCAGCTCCCGGCGGGGATCCACTGAAGCTTTCTTT.

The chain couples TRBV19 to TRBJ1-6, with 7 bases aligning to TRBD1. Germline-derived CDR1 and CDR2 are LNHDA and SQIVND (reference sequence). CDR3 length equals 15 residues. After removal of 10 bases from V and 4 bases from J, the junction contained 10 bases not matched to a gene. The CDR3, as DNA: TGTGCCACTCGCGCCGGGACAGTTTATAATTCACCCCTCCACTTT. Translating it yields CATRAGTVYNSPLHF.

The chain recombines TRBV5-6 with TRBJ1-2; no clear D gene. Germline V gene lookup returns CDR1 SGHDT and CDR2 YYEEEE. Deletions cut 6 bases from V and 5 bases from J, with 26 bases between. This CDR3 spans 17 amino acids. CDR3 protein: CASTQPSAQGLYYGYTF. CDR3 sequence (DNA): TGTGCCAGCACCCAACCTTCGGCCCAAGGGTTATATTATGGCTACACCTTC.

The CDR3 DNA reads as TGTGCCAGCAGTGACTCGACTAGCGGGGGGGGCACAGATACGCAGTATTTT. Translation: CASSDSTSGGGTDTQYF. The V and J genes are TRBV6-4 and TRBJ2-3; 14 bases fit TRBD2. The CDR3 contains 17 residues. From germline, CDR1 is MRHNA and CDR2 SNTAGT. Trimming cost V 0 bases and J 1 base; bases outside gene matches: 0.

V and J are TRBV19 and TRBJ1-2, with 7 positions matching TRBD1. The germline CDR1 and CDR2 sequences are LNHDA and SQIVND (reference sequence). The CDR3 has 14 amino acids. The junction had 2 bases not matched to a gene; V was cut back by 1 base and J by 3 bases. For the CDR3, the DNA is TGTGCCAGTAGTATAGTAGGGACAGACTATGGCTACACCTTC. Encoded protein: CASSIVGTDYGYTF.

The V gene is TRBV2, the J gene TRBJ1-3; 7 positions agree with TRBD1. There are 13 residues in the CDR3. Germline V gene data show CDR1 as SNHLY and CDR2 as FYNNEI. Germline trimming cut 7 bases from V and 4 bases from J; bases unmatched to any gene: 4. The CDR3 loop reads CASKQGRGNTIYF. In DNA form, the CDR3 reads TGTGCCAGCAAACAGGGGAGGGGAAACACCATATATTTT.

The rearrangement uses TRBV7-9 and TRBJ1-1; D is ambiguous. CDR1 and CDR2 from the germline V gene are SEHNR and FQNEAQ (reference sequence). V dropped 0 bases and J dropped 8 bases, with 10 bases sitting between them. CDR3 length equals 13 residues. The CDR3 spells CASSLASALEAFF. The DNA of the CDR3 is TGTGCCAGCAGCTTAGCGTCGGCACTAGAAGCTTTCTTT.

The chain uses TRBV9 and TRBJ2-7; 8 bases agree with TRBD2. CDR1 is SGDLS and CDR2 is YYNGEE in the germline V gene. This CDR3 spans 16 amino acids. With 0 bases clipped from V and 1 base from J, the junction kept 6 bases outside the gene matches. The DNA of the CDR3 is TGTGCCAGCAGCGTAGCGGGGGGGGCCAGTTCCTACGAGCAGTACTTC. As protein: CASSVAGGASSYEQYF.

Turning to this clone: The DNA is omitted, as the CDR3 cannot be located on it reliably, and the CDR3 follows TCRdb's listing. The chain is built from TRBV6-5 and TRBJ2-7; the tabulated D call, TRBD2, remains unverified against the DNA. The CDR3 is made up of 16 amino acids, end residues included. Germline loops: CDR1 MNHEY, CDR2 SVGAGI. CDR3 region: CASSSSDSRMTYEQYF.

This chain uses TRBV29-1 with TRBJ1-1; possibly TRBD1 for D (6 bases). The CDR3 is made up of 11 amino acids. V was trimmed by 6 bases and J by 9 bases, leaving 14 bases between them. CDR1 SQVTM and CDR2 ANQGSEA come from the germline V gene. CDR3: CSVTAGAKAFF. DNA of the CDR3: TGCAGCGTCACCGCGGGGGCTAAAGCTTTCTTT.

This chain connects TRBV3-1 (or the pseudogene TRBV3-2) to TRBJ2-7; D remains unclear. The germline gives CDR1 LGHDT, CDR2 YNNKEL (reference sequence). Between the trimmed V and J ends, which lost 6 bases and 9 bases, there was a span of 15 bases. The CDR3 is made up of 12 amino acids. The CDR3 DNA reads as TGTGCCAGCAGTCTCAGGTTCGAGATGCAGTACTTC. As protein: CASSLRFEMQYF.

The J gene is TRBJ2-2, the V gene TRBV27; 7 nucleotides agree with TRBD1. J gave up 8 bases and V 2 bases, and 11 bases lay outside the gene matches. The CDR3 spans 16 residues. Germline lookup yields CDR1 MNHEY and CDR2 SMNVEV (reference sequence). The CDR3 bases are TGTGCCAGCAGTTTAGGGGACAGCCTTCTTGGAGGGGAGCTGTTTTTT. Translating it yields CASSLGDSLLGGELFF.

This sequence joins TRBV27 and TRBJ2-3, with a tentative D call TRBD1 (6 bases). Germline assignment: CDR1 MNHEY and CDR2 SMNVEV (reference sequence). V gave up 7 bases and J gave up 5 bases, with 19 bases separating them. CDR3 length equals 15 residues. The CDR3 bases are TGTGCCAGCATCCTCCAGTGGGGGCGGTTAGATACGCAGTATTTT. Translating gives CASILQWGRLDTQYF.

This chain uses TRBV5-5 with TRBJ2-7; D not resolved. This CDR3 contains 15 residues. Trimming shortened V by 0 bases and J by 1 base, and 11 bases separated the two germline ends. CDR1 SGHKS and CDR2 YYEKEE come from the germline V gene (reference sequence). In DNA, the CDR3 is TGTGCCAGCAGCTTGGCCAATAGCAGATCCTACGAGCAGTACTTC. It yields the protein CASSLANSRSYEQYF.

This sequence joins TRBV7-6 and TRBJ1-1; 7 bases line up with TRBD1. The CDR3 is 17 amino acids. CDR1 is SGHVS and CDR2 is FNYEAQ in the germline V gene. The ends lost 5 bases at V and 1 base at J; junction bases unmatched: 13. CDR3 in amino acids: CASSPQPGTEANTEAFF. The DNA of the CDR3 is TGTGCCAGCAGCCCTCAGCCCGGGACAGAAGCGAACACTGAAGCTTTCTTT.

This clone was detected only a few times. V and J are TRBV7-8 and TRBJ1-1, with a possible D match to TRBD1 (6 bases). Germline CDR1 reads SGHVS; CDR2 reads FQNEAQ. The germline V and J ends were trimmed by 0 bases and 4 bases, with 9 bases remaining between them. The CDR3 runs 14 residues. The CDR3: CASSLAGGATEAFF. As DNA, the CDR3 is TGTGCCAGCAGCTTAGCGGGGGGGGCCACTGAAGCTTTCTTT.

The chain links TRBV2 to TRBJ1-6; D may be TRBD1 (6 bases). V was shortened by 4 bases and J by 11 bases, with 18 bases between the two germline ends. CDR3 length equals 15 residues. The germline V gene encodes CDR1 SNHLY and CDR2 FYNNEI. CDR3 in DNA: TGTGCCAGCAGTGGCAGGAGACAGGAGGGAGCACCCCTCCACTTT. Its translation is CASSGRRQEGAPLHF.

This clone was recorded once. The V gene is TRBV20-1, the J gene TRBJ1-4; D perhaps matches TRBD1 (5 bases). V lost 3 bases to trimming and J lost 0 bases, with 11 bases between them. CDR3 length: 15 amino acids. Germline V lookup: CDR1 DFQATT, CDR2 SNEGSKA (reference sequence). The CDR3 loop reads CSASLGLTTNEKLFF. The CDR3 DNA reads TGCAGTGCTAGTCTGGGACTGACAACTAATGAAAAACTGTTTTTT.